The subject of this entry is one TCR beta chain. Its specificity is unknown. TCR beta CDR3 sequences were amplified from RNA transcripts. During a first-round RT-PCR of the TCR CDR3, the HTBI primer set was used. TCRdb processed the multiplex PCR reads anew with MiXCR; each CDR3 protein has one entry. The data show around 340,000 distinct CDR3 sequences, approximately 17% seen once. This sample was taken from a study of T cells in Graves' hyperthyroidism and ophthalmopathy. Study-wide findings and caveats: Most clonotypes expanded in the thyroid (above 0.001) were also present in blood. Ophthalmopathy and stable hyperthyroidism were told apart by a 13 V-J model.

This CDR3 has 17 amino acids. The J segment lost 5 bases and the V segment lost 3 bases, leaving 13 bases of the junction unmatched. Lactation, pregnancy, other autoimmune disease or uncontrolled infection led to exclusion of patients. A sample of blood taken at first hyperthyroidism diagnosis preceded any ophthalmopathy symptoms. The source material was blood. The chain couples TRBV12-3 or TRBV12-4 to TRBJ2-5, with TRBD2 matching over 9 bases. The sequence was obtained from a young woman with Graves' hyperthyroidism that later progressed to Graves' ophthalmopathy. CDR3 in DNA: TGTGCCAGCAGTTTCGGAGGTCCGCTAGCGGGGTGGGAGACCCAGTACTTC. Translated: CASSFGGPLAGWETQYF.